Listed below are T cell receptor beta chains from one sample, sequenced in a study of shared clonotypes between healthy human individuals. Profiled with immunoSEQ multiplex PCR; TCRdb holds only in-frame clones, not every one. The sample includes roughly 2 million clones, 95% of them seen just once. Material for sequencing was naive CD4+ T cells sorted from blood. Every receptor here comes from a man aged 18 to 29 in good health. Each CDR3 is given with its conserved first and last residue. A D gene is named only where the DNA matches it firmly. Some rows have no size entry. The others give once, few or many, or a class for an expanded clone.

DNA: TGCGCCAGCAGCAGCGGGACTAGCGGCTACAATGAGCAGTTCTTC
CDR3: CASSSGTSGYNEQFF
J: TRBJ2-1
V: TRBV5-1
D: TRBD2
size: once

DNA: TGTGCCTGGAGCTCGCGGGGGAACTCCTACGAGCAGTACTTC
CDR3: CAWSSRGNSYEQYF
J: TRBJ2-7
V: TRBV30
D: TRBD2
size: -

DNA: TGTGCCAGCAGTGAAATTGCAGATACGCAGTATTTT
CDR3: CASSEIADTQYF
J: TRBJ2-3
V: TRBV6-1
D: -
size: -

DNA: TGTGCCAGCAGCTCATTGACAGGAACAAAGAATCAGCCCCAGCATTTT
CDR3: CASSSLTGTKNQPQHF
J: TRBJ1-5
V: TRBV5-6
D: -
size: -

DNA: TGTGCCAGCAGTTTAACCCAGGATAACTATGGCTACACCTTC
CDR3: CASSLTQDNYGYTF
J: TRBJ1-2
V: TRBV28
D: -
size: -

DNA: TGTGCCAGCAGGGGACTAGCGCCGGCCTACGAGCAGTACTTC
CDR3: CASRGLAPAYEQYF
J: TRBJ2-7
V: TRBV28
D: TRBD2
size: -

DNA: TGCGCCAGCAGCTTGGTCCCGGGAGGCCCTCGCGGGGAGCTGTTTTTT
CDR3: CASSLVPGGPRGELFF
J: TRBJ2-2
V: TRBV5-1
D: TRBD2
size: -

DNA: TGCGCCAGCAGCCAAGGGCTAGCGGTTTACAATGAGCAGTTCTTC
CDR3: CASSQGLAVYNEQFF
J: TRBJ2-1
V: TRBV4-3
D: TRBD2
size: -

DNA: TGTGCCAGCAGTCCCGACAGGGGGACCGGGGAGCTGTTTTTT
CDR3: CASSPDRGTGELFF
J: TRBJ2-2
V: TRBV6-5
D: TRBD1
size: -

DNA: TGTGCCAGCAGCACCCGTCGAGAGCAGTACTTC
CDR3: CASSTRREQYF
J: TRBJ2-7
V: TRBV7-2
D: -
size: -

DNA: TGTGCCAGCAGTCAAGACTCCTATACGCAGTATTTT
CDR3: CASSQDSYTQYF
J: TRBJ2-3
V: TRBV2
D: -
size: -

DNA: TGTGCCAGCAGCTTGGCCGGGACAGGGGTCCAACCCCAGCATTTT
CDR3: CASSLAGTGVQPQHF
J: TRBJ1-5
V: TRBV5-6
D: TRBD1
size: -

DNA: TGTGCCAGCATTCCTCGAACCGGGACAGGGAGGGGGAACACTGAAGCTTTCTTT
CDR3: CASIPRTGTGRGNTEAFF
J: TRBJ1-1
V: TRBV28
D: TRBD1
size: -

DNA: TGTGCCAGCAAGGACCGGGACGGAAGAAAAGAGACCCAGTACTTC
CDR3: CASKDRDGRKETQYF
J: TRBJ2-5
V: TRBV6-1
D: -
size: -

DNA: TGTGCCAGCAGTCTCTTAGGGACTGAAGCTTTCTTT
CDR3: CASSLLGTEAFF
J: TRBJ1-1
V: TRBV28
D: -
size: -

DNA: TGTGCCAGTTCCGGGGGGGGTCAGCCCCAGCATTTT
CDR3: CASSGGGQPQHF
J: TRBJ1-5
V: TRBV19
D: -
size: -

DNA: TGTGCCAGCTCTCCCTCCCGGACCCCCTTCTTC
CDR3: CASSPSRTPFF
J: TRBJ2-1
V: TRBV7-9
D: -
size: -

DNA: TGCGCCAGCAGTTCTAGCAGACCCTACGAGCAGTACTTC
CDR3: CASSSSRPYEQYF
J: TRBJ2-7
V: TRBV4-1
D: -
size: -

DNA: TGTGCCAGCAGAACAACCCCCGCAGGGACCGGGGAGCTGTTTTTT
CDR3: CASRTTPAGTGELFF
J: TRBJ2-2
V: TRBV27
D: -
size: -

DNA: TGTGCCAGCAGCGTAGGCCGAAACTCTGGGGCCAACGTCCTGACTTTC
CDR3: CASSVGRNSGANVLTF
J: TRBJ2-6
V: TRBV9
D: -
size: -

DNA: TGCAGCGTTGATTCGGCTGAAAAACTGTTTTTT
CDR3: CSVDSAEKLFF
J: TRBJ1-4
V: TRBV29-1
D: -
size: once

DNA: TGTGCCAGCAGTGAAAGCTCGCCTAGCGTAGCCTACGAGCAGTACTTC
CDR3: CASSESSPSVAYEQYF
J: TRBJ2-7
V: TRBV6-1
D: -
size: -